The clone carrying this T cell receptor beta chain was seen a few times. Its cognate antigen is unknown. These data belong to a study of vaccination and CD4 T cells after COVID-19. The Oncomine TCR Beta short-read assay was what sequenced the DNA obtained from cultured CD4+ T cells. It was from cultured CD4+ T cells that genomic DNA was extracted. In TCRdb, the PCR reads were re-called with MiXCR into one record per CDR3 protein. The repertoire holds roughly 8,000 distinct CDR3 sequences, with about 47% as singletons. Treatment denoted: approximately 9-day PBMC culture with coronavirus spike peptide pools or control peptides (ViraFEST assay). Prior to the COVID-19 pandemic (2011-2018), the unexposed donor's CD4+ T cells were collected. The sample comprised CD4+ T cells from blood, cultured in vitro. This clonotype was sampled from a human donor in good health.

This CDR3 is CASSLRGVTLHF. CDR3 DNA sequence: TGTGCCAGCAGCTTACGAGGCGTGACCCTCCACTTT. V usage is TRBV11-2 and J usage is TRBJ1-6; no clear D gene. V lost 2 bases and J lost 14, with 10 bases in between. This CDR3 region has 12 residues. Germline V CDR1 and CDR2: SGHAT, FQNNGV. The complete variable domain, with remaining parts taken from reference TRBV11-2 and TRBJ1-6, reads EAGVAQSPRYKIIEKRQSVAFWCNPISGHATLYWYQQILGQGPKLLIQFQNNGVVDDSQLPKDRFSAERLKGVDSTLKIQPAKLEDSAVYLCASSLRGVTLHFGNGTRLTVT.